This record covers a single T cell receptor beta chain. Its antigen remains unidentified. The sample comes from a study of T-cell memory formation after mild COVID-19. Overall study findings and caveats: Chiefly within CM and EM were the contracting CD4+ clones; CD8+ ones were within EMRA. Day 15 to 85 contractors were CD4/CD8 balanced; later expanders leaned CD4+. Several responding clones turned up in pre-infection memory, indicating that cross-reactive memory may have taken part.

Germline CDR1 SGHNT, CDR2 YENEEA. CDR3 length: 18 residues. The V end lost 0 bases, the J end lost 3 bases, and 18 bases lay between the germline ends. 5'RACE, which relied on constant-segment primers, yielded TCR alpha and TCR beta cDNA libraries carrying sample barcodes and UMIs. TCRdb processed the 5' RACE reads anew with MiXCR; each CDR3 protein has one entry. Of roughly 100,000 distinct CDR3 sequences in the sample, 12% are singletons; the top ten hold around 30%. The sample taken for sequencing was PBMCs or a T cell subset sorted from them (not recorded which). This chain links TRBV11-3 with TRBJ2-1; D possibly corresponds to TRBD2 (6 bases). This receptor was identified in an adult woman who had mild COVID-19 (a few samples of this study predate the infection). Cell type and time point are not known. This CDR3 reads CASSLEGRGGKSYNEQFF. CDR3 sequence (DNA): TGTGCCAGCAGCTTAGAGGGCCGTGGCGGGAAAAGCTACAATGAGCAGTTCTTC.